This TCR beta chain was recorded in a study of blood T cell repertoires in COVID-19. Across the study: COVID-19 samples from acute and convalescent phases originated in the United States, Italy and Spain. Sample material is recorded as cDNA or gDNA derived from T cells, B-cell-depleted T cells, or PBMCs.

Original processing notes: By means of reference gene primer amplification, nucleated cell counts were estimated. Generated by immunoSEQ multiplex PCR, the TCRdb table keeps only in-frame clones and is missing some. V and J calls and clone size are those listed in that table; D and trimming were worked out from the DNA. The sample consists of some 180,000 clones, 70% to 80% of them appearing once. This CDR3 region has 15 residues. Germline CDR1 reads MDHEN; CDR2 reads SYDVKM. V shed 6 bases and J shed 1 base, with 13 bases lying between them. The receptor was isolated from a woman between 45 and 65 years old with active or convalescent COVID-19. The sequenced sample was peripheral blood. This chain joins TRBV28 and TRBJ2-4, with D possibly TRBD2 on 6 matching bases. CDR3 DNA sequence: TGTGCCAGCAGACCCGGGACTTGGGCCAAAAACATTCAGTACTTC. Protein sequence: CASRPGTWAKNIQYF.